This entry describes one T cell receptor beta chain. Its antigen has not been determined. The record has no base qualities; no much larger clone is one base away. TCRbeta CDR3 regions were amplified from genomic DNA by means of the immunoSEQ Assay, a bias-controlled multiplex PCR. On the study's bioinformatics: The number of nucleated cells in each sample was estimated from the amplification of reference gene primers within the assay. To quantify the absolute abundance of each unique TCRbeta CDR3 rearrangement, sequence reads were collapsed and filtered. Productive Simpson clonality was computed per sample as the square root of Simpson's diversity index over productive rearrangements. In its TCRdb copy, this immuneACCESS table keeps in-frame sequences only and misses some clones. Where compared with another copy, unresolved V genes explain less than half of these, and the others have no known cause. Clone size and V and J calls were adopted from that table, with D and trimming inferred from the DNA. This sample has roughly 250,000 clones in its table, and roughly 86% of those were observed once. The top ten constitute about 0.8% of the sample.

These data belong to a study of blood T cell repertoires in COVID-19 (dated by TCRdb to between 2020 and 2021). For the study in its entirety: Samples from collaborators originated in the United States, Italy and Spain and spanned both the acute and convalescent phases of COVID-19. Subjects who had been exposed to COVID-19, were actively infected with it, or had recovered from it provided the deeply sampled blood TCRbeta repertoires that made up the dataset. The prospective study material was composed of cDNA or gDNA derived from T cells, B-cell-depleted T cells, or PBMCs. Samples came from the ongoing ImmuneRACE study (first 160 participants) plus 1,254 subjects from 6 global collaborators. Nearly every sample came with metadata listing a de-identified subject ID, COVID-19 status, age in years and sex. Where available, HLA class I and class II types were taken from metadata supplied by the sample provider and were not determined by assay-based typing. The repertoires were released in a freely available public database intended as a resource for research on the immune response to SARS-CoV-2. What the research found in general, with its limitations: Clinical and demographic metadata were provided uncurated, with the amount varying by source and participant.

Each collaborating institution followed its own protocols to collect whole blood in K2EDTA tubes. For TCRbeta analysis, collaborators shipped samples in one of three forms: frozen whole blood, isolated PBMCs, or DNA extracted from either of those sample types. V lost 0 bases and J lost 5 bases, and the count of bases not matched to a germline gene is 10. The CDR3, from cysteine to phenylalanine, totals 16 residues. Only the CDR3 portion is preserved as DNA: 48 bases, with reading frame beginning at the first base. CDR1 and CDR2 are drawn from the germline V gene: LGHNA, YSLEER. The receptor chain draws on TRBV4-3 and TRBJ2-7, and TRBD2 matches 7 of the central bases. The source material was peripheral blood. The TCR originated in a woman aged 25-40 years with acute or convalescent COVID-19. The CDR3 reads CASSQDPWGGPHEQYF. The DNA sequence is as follows: TGCGCCAGCAGCCAAGATCCGTGGGGGGGACCTCACGAGCAGTACTTC.